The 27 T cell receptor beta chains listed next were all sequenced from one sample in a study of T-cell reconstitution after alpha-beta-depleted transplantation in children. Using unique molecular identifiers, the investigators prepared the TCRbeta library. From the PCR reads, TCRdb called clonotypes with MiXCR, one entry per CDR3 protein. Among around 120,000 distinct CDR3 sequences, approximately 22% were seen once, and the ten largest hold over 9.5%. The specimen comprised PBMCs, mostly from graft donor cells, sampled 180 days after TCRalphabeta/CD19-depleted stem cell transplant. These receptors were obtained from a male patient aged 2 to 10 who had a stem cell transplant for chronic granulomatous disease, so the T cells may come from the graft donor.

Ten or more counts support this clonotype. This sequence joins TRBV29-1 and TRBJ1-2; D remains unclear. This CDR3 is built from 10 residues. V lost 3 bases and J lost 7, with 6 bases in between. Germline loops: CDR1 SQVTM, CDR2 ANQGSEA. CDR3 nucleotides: TGCAGCGTTGATCGGGGTGGCTACACCTTC. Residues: CSVDRGGYTF.

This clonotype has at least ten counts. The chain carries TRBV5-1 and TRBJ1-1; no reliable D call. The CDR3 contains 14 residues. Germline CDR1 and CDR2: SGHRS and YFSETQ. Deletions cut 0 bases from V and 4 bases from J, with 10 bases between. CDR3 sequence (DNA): TGCGCCAGCAGCTTGGCTGGGTTGGGCACTGAAGCTTTCTTT. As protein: CASSLAGLGTEAFF.

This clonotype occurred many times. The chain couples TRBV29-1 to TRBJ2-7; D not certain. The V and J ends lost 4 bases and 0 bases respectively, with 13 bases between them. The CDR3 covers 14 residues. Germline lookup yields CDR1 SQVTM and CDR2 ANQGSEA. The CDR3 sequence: CSVVRQVSSYEQYF. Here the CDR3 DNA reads TGCAGCGTTGTACGGCAGGTTAGCTCCTACGAGCAGTACTTC.

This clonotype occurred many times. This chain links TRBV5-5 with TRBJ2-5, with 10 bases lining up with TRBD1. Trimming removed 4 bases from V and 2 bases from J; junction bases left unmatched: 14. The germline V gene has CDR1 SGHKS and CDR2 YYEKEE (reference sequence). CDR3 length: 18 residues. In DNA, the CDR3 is TGTGCCAGCAGCCCCCAGACAGGGGGCCTTTCCCTTCAAGAGACCCAGTACTTC. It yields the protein CASSPQTGGLSLQETQYF.

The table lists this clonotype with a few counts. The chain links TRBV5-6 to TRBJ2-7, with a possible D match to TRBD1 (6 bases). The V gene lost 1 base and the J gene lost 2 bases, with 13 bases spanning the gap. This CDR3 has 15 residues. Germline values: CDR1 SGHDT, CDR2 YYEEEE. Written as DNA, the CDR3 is TGTGCCAGCAGCTTGAAGGCAGGGGATCCCTACGAGCAGTACTTC. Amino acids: CASSLKAGDPYEQYF.

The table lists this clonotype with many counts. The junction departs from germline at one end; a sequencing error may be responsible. The CDR3 protein is CSVVPGGSHEQYF. The CDR3 DNA reads as TGCAGCGTTGTCCCAGGGGGCTCCCACGAGCAGTACTTC. The V gene is TRBV29-1, the J gene TRBJ2-7; 8 bases align to TRBD1. There are 13 residues in the CDR3. Germline CDR1 is SQVTM and CDR2 is ANQGSEA.

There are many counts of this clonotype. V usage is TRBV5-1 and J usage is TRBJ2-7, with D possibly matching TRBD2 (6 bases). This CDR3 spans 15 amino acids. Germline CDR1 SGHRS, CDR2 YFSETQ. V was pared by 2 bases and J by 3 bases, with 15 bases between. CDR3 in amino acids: CASSFLGGVNYEQYF. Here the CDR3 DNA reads TGCGCCAGCAGCTTCTTAGGAGGGGTTAACTACGAGCAGTACTTC.

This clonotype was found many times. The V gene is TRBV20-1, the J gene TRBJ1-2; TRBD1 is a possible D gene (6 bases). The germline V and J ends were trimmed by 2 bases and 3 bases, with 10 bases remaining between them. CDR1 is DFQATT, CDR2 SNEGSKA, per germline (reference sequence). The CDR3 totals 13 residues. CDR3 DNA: TGCAGTGCTAGAAACTACAGGGACTATGGCTACACCTTC. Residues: CSARNYRDYGYTF.

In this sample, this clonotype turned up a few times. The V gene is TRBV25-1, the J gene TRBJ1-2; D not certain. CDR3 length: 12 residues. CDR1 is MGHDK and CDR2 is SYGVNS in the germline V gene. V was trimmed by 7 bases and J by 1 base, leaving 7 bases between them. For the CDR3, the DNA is TGTGCCAGCATGTCCGTTAACTATGGCTACACCTTC. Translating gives CASMSVNYGYTF.

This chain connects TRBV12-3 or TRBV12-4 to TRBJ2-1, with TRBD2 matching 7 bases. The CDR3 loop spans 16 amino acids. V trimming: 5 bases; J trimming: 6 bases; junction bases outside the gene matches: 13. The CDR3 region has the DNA TGTGCCAGCAGTCCTCCGGGCCGGGGGACTACCAATGAGCAGTTCTTC. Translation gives CASSPPGRGTTNEQFF.

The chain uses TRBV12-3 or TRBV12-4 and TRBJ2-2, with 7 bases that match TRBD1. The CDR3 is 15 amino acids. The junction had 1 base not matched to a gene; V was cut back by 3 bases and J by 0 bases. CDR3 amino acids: CASSFGQANTGELFF. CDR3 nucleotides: TGTGCCAGCAGTTTTGGACAGGCGAACACCGGGGAGCTGTTTTTT.

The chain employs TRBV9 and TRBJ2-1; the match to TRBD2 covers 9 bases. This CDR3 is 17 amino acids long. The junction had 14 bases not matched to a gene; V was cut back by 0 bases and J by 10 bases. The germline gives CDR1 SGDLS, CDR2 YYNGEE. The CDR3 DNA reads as TGTGCCAGCAGCGTAGGACTAGCGGAGCCAGGGGATCGGGAGCAGTTCTTC. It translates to CASSVGLAEPGDREQFF.

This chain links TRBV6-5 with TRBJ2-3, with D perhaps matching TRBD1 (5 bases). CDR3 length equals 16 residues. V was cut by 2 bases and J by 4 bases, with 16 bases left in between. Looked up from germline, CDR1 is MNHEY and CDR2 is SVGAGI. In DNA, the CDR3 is TGTGCCAGCAGTTACGGGGCTATCGGTTGGGCAGATACGCAGTATTTT. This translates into CASSYGAIGWADTQYF.

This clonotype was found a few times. The CDR3 protein is CSARAWGGRNTEAFF. The CDR3 DNA reads as TGCAGTGCTAGAGCTTGGGGTGGGCGAAACACTGAAGCTTTCTTT. The chain employs TRBV20-1 and TRBJ1-1; D is unresolved. This CDR3 comprises 15 residues. V was trimmed by 1 base and J by 2 bases, leaving 14 bases between them. The V gene's germline CDR1 is DFQATT and CDR2 SNEGSKA (reference sequence).

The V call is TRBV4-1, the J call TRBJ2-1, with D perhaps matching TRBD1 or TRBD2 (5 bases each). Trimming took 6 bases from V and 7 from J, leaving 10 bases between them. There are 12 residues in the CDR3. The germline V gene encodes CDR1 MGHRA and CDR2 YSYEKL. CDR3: CASSKGENEQFF. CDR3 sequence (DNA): TGCGCCAGCAGTAAAGGGGAGAATGAGCAGTTCTTC.

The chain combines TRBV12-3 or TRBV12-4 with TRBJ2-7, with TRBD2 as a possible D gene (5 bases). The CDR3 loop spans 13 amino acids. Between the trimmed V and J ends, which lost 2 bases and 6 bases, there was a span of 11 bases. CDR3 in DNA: TGTGCCAGCAGTTTACGGGGTACGGGCGAGCAGTACTTC. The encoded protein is CASSLRGTGEQYF.

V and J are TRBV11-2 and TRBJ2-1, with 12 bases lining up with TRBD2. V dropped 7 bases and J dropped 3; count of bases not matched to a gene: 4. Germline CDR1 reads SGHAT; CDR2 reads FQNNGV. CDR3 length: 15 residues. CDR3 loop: CASMTSGSFYNEQFF. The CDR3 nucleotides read TGTGCCAGCATGACTAGCGGGAGCTTCTACAATGAGCAGTTCTTC. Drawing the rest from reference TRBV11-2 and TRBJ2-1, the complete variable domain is EAGVAQSPRYKIIEKRQSVAFWCNPISGHATLYWYQQILGQGPKLLIQFQNNGVVDDSQLPKDRFSAERLKGVDSTLKIQPAKLEDSAVYLCASMTSGSFYNEQFFGPGTRLTVL.

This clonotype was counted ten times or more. CDR3 nucleotides: TGTGCCAGCAGCCCCGGACAGGGGGCTTTCACAGATACGCAGTATTTT. This translates into CASSPGQGAFTDTQYF. The chain couples TRBV4-2 to TRBJ2-3; 11 nucleotides match TRBD1. The CDR3 loop spans 16 amino acids. CDR1 and CDR2 (germline): LGHNA, YNFKEQ. V gave up 4 bases and J gave up 2 bases; unmatched junction bases: 5.

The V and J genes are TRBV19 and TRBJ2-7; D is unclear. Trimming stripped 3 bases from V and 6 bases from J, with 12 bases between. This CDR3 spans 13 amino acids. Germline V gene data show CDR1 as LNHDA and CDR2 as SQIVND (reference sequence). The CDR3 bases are TGTGCCAGTAGTATGAGGTCAGCTTCCGAGCAGTACTTC. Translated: CASSMRSASEQYF.

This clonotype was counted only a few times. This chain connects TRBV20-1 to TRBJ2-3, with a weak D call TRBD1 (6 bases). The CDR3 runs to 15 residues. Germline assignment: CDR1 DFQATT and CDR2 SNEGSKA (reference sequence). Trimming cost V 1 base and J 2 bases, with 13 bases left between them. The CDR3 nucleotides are TGCAGTGCTAGAGGGAGGCAGGGGAACACAGATACGCAGTATTTT. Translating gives CSARGRQGNTDTQYF.

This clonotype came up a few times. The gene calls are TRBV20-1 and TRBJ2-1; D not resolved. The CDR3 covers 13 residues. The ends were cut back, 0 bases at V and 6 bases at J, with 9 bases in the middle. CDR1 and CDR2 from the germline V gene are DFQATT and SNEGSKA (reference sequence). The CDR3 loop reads CSARDGRSNEQFF. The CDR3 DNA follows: TGCAGTGCTAGAGATGGGCGATCCAATGAGCAGTTCTTC.

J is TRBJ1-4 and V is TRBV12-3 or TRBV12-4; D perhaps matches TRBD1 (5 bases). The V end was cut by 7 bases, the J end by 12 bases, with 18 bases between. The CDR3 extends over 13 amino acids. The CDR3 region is CASTLRRGLELFF. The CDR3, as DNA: TGTGCCAGCACCCTGCGAAGGGGACTTGAACTGTTTTTT.

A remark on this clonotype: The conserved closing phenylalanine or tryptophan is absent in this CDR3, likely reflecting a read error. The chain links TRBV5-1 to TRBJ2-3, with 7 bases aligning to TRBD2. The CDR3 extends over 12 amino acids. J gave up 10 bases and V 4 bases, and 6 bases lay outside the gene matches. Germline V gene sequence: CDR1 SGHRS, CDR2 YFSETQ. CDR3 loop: CASSQEGGAQYL. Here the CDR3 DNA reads TGCGCCAGCAGCCAGGAGGGAGGGGCGCAGTATTTG.

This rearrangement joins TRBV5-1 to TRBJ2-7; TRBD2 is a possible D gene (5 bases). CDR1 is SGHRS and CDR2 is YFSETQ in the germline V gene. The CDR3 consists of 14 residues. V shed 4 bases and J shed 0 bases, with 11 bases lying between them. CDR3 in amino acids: CASSMVGSSYEQYF. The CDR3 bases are TGCGCCAGCAGCATGGTAGGGAGCTCCTACGAGCAGTACTTC.

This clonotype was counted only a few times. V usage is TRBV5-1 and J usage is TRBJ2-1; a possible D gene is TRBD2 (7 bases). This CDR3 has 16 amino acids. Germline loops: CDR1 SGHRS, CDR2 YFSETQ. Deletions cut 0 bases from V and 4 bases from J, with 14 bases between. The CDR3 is CASSLAVGGPYNEQFF. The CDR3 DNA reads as TGCGCCAGCAGCTTGGCCGTGGGGGGGCCGTACAATGAGCAGTTCTTC.

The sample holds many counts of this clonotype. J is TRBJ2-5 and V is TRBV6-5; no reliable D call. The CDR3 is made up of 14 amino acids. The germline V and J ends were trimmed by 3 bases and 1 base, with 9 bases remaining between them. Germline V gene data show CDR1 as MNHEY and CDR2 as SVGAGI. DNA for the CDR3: TGTGCCAGCAGTTATATGACGTCCCAAGAGACCCAGTACTTC. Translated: CASSYMTSQETQYF.

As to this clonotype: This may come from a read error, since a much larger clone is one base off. The CDR3 nucleotides read TGCAGTGCTAGTGGCCGGGACAGGGTTTACAATGAGCAGTTCTTC. Translating gives CSASGRDRVYNEQFF. This chain joins TRBV20-1 and TRBJ2-1; 9 bases map to TRBD1. This CDR3 region has 15 residues. Per germline, CDR1 DFQATT and CDR2 SNEGSKA (reference sequence). V was clipped by 3 bases and J by 4 bases; unmatched bases: 7.